The TCR beta chain described here comes from a study of beta chain features in type 1 diabetes. The entirety of the isolated RNA underwent reverse transcription, so expressed TCRB transcripts were sequenced. Method: immunoSEQ multiplex PCR; TCRdb's copy keeps in-frame clones and lacks some. The top ten hold around 0.45% of the sample, which has over 300,000 clones, approximately 8.2% seen once. This clone has only a few counts. The antigen is not known. This clone may be a read error of a much larger clone one base away. Every donor had blood drawn once into heparin, approximately 0.11 L on average. All of the sorted populations showed purity greater than 95%. Findings and caveats of the study: HLA influence on TCRB rearrangement stayed unresolved here.

The source is a woman aged 18 to 35 in good health. Specimen: central memory CD4+ T cells from blood.

CDR3 in amino acids: CASSLGRDYGYTF. DNA of the CDR3: TGTGCCAGCAGCTTGGGACGGGATTATGGCTACACCTTC. The V call is TRBV5-6, the J call TRBJ1-2; D is unclear. This CDR3 is 13 amino acids long. The germline V gene has CDR1 SGHDT and CDR2 YYEEEE. Trimming took off 0 bases at V and 5 bases at J, with 8 bases between the two ends.